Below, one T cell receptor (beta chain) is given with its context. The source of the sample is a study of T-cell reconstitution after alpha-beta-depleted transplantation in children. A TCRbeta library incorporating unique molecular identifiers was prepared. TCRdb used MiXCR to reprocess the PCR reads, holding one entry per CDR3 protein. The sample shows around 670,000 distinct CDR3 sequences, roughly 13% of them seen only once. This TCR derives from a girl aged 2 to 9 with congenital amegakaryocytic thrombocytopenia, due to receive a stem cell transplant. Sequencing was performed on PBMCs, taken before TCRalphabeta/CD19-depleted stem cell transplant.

DNA for the CDR3: TGTGCCAGCAGCCTTATAAGCGGGACCCACAATGAGCAGTTCTTC. Its translation: CASSLISGTHNEQFF. This rearrangement joins TRBV7-3 to TRBJ2-1; TRBD2 agrees at 7 bases. V dropped 5 bases and J dropped 5; count of bases not matched to a gene: 9. Looked up from germline, CDR1 is SGHTA and CDR2 is FQGTGA. The CDR3 contains 15 residues.